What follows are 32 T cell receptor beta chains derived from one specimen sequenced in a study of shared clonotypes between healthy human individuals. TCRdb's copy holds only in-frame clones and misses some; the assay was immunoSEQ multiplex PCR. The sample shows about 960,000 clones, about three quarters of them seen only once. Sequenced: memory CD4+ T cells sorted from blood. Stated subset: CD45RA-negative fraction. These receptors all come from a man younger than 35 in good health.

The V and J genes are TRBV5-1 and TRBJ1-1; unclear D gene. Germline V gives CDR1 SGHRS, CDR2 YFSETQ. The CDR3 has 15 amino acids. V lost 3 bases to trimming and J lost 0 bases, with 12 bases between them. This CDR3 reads CASSSSGRMNTEAFF. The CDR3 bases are TGCGCCAGCAGCTCGTCCGGACGGATGAACACTGAAGCTTTCTTT.

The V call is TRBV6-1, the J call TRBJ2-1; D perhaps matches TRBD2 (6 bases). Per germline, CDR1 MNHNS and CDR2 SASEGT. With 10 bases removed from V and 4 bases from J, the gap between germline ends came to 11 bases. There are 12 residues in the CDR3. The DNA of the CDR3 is TGTGCCATATGGAGGGGTTACAATGAGCAGTTCTTC. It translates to CAIWRGYNEQFF.

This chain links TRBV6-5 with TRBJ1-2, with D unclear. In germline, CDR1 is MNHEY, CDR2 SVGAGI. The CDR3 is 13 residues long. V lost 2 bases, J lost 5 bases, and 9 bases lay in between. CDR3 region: CASSYGGAYGYTF. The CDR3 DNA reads TGTGCCAGCAGTTACGGCGGAGCTTATGGCTACACCTTC.

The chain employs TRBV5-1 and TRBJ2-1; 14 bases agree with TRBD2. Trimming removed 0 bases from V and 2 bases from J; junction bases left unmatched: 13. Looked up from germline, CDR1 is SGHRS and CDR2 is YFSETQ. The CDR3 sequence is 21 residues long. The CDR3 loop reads CASSLDLRLAGGPPTYNEQFF. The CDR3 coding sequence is TGCGCCAGCAGCTTGGATCTGAGACTAGCGGGAGGGCCCCCTACCTACAATGAGCAGTTCTTC.

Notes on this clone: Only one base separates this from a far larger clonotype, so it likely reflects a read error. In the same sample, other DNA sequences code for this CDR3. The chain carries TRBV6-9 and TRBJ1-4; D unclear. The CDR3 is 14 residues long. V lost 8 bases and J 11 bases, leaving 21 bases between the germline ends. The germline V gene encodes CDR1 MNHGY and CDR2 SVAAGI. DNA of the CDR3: TGTGCCAGCTTTAAGCGCGGTAGTCGGGAGAAACTGTTTTTT. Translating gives CASFKRGSREKLFF.

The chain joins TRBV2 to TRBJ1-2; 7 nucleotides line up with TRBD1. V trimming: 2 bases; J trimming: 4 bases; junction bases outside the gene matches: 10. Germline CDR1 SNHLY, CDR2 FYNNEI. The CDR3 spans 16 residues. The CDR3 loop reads CASSERWQGEGYGYTF. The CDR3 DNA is TGTGCCAGCAGTGAACGTTGGCAGGGGGAAGGCTATGGCTACACCTTC.

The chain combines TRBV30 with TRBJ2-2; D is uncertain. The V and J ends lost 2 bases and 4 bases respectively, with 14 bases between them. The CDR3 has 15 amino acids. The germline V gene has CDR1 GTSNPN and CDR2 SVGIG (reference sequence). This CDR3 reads CAWSLRRLGTGELFF. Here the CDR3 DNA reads TGTGCCTGGAGTCTCAGGCGGTTGGGCACCGGGGAGCTGTTTTTT.

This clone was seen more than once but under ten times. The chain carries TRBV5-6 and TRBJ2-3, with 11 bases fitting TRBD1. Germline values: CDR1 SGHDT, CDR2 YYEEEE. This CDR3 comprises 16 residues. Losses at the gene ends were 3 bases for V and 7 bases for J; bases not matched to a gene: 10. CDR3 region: CASSSSGQGAYHTQYF. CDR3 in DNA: TGTGCCAGCAGCTCATCAGGACAGGGGGCCTATCATACGCAGTATTTT.

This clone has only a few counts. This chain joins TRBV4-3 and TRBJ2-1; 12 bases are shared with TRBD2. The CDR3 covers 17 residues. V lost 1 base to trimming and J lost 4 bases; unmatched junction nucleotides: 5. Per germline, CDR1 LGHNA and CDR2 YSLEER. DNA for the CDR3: TGCGCCAGCAGCCAAGGCCTTGGACTAGCGGGATACAATGAGCAGTTCTTC. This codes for CASSQGLGLAGYNEQFF.

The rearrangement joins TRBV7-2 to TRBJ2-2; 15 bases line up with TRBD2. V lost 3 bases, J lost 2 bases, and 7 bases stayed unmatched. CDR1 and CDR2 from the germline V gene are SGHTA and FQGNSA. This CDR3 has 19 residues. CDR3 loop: CASSFRTSGRASNTGELFF. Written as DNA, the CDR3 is TGTGCCAGCAGCTTTAGGACTAGCGGGAGGGCCTCCAACACCGGGGAGCTGTTTTTT.

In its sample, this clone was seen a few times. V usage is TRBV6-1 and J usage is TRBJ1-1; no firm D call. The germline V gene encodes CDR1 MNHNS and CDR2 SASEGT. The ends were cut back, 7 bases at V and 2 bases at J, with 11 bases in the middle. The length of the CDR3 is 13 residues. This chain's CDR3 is CASTRQLNTEAFF. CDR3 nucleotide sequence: TGTGCCAGCACCCGACAATTAAACACTGAAGCTTTCTTT.

The CDR3 coding sequence is TGTGCCAGCAGTGTCGGGACTAGCGGGAATATTTTCCAAGAGACCCAGTACTTC. This sequence encodes CASSVGTSGNIFQETQYF. The chain is built from TRBV6-1 and TRBJ2-5; 13 bases fit TRBD2. The germline V gene has CDR1 MNHNS and CDR2 SASEGT. CDR3 length: 18 amino acids. Trimming cost V 4 bases and J 1 base; bases outside gene matches: 9.

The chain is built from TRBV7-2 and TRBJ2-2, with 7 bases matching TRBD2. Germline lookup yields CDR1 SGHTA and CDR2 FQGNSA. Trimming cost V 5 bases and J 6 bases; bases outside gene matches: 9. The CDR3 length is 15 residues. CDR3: CASSRAGIGSGELFF. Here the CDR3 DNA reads TGTGCCAGCAGCCGAGCGGGAATAGGGTCCGGGGAGCTGTTTTTT.

The CDR3 region is CASSLGERGPQHF. Written as DNA, the CDR3 is TGTGCCAGCAGTTTGGGGGAACGAGGGCCCCAGCATTTT. The chain is built from TRBV28 and TRBJ1-5; TRBD1 is a possible D gene (5 bases). The germline V gene encodes CDR1 MDHEN and CDR2 SYDVKM. Between the trimmed V and J ends, which lost 3 bases and 9 bases, there was a span of 12 bases. The CDR3 totals 13 residues.

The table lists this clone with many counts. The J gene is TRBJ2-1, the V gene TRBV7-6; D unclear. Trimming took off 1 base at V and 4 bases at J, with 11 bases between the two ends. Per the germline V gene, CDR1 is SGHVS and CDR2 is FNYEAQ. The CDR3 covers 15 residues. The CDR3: CASSLDGTPYNEQFF. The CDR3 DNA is TGTGCCAGCAGCTTAGATGGTACACCGTACAATGAGCAGTTCTTC.

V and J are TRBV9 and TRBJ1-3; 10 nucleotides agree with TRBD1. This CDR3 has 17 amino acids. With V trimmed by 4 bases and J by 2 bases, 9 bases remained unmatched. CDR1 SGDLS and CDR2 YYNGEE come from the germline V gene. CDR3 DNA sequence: TGTGCCAGCAGCCCCCTGGGACAGGGGCGGACTGGAAACACCATATATTTT. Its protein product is CASSPLGQGRTGNTIYF.

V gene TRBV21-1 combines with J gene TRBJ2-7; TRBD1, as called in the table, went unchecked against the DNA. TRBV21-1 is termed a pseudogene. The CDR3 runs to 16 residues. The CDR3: CASSKSHRGQGYEQYF. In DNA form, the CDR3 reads TGTGCCAGCAGCAAAAGTCACCGGGGACAGGGATACGAGCAGTACTTC.

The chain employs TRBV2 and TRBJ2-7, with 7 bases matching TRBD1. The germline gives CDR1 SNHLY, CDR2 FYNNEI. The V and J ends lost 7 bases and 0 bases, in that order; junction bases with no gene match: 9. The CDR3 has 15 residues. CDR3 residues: CASTVQQGYSYEQYF. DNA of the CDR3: TGTGCCAGCACCGTCCAACAGGGGTACTCCTACGAGCAGTACTTC.

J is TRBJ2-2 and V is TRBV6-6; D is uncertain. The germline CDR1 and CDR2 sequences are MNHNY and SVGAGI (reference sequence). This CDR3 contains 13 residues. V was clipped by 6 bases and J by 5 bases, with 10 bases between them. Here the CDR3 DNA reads TGTGCCAGCAGCCCCACCGAGACCGGGGAGCTGTTTTTT. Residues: CASSPTETGELFF.

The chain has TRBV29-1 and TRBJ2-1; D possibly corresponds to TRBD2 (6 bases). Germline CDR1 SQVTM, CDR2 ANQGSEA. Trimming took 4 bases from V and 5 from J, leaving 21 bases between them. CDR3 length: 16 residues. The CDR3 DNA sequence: TGCAGCGTTGTTAATCGGTCCGCGGGACGCCACAATGAGCAGTTCTTC. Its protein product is CSVVNRSAGRHNEQFF.

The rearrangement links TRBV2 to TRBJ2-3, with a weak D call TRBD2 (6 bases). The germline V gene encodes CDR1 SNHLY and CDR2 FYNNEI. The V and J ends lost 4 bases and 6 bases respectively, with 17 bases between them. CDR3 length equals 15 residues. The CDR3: CASSGTGGSGDTQYF. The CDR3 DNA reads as TGTGCCAGCAGTGGCACCGGGGGATCGGGCGATACGCAGTATTTT.

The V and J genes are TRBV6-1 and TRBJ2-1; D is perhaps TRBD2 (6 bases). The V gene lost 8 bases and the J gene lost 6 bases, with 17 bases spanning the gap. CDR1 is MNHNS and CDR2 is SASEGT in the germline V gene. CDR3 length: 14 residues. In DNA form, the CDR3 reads TGTGCCAGCTCGGGAGCAGGGCTCACCAATGAGCAGTTCTTC. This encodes CASSGAGLTNEQFF.

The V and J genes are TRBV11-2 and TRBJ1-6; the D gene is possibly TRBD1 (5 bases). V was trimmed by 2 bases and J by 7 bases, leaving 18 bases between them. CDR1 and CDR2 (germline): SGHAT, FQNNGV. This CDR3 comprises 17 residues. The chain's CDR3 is CASSLSTVSPWNSPLHF. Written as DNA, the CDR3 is TGTGCCAGCAGCTTATCGACAGTGAGTCCGTGGAATTCACCCCTCCACTTT. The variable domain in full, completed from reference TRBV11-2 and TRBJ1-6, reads EAGVAQSPRYKIIEKRQSVAFWCNPISGHATLYWYQQILGQGPKLLIQFQNNGVVDDSQLPKDRFSAERLKGVDSTLKIQPAKLEDSAVYLCASSLSTVSPWNSPLHFGNGTRLTVT.

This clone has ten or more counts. The CDR3 loop reads CAISESAGPYEQYF. The CDR3 DNA reads TGTGCCATCAGTGAATCCGCAGGCCCCTACGAGCAGTACTTC. The gene calls are TRBV10-3 and TRBJ2-7; D is uncertain. Germline V gene data show CDR1 as ENHRY and CDR2 as SYGVKD. The length of the CDR3 is 14 residues. Trimming cost V 3 bases and J 2 bases, with 11 bases left between them.

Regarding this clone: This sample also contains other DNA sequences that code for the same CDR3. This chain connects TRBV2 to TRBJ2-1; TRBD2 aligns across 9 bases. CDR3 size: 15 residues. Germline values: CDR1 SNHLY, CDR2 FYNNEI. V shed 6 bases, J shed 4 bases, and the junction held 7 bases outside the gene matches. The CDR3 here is CASRTGLAGYNEQFF. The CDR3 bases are TGTGCCAGCAGGACCGGGCTAGCGGGATACAATGAGCAGTTCTTC.

The CDR3 coding sequence is TGTGCCATCAGTGAACGGGGTTATGGCTACACCTTC. This sequence encodes CAISERGYGYTF. The gene calls are TRBV10-3 and TRBJ1-2, with D uncertain. Deletions cut 3 bases from V and 5 bases from J, with 7 bases between. There are 12 residues in the CDR3. Per the germline V gene, CDR1 is ENHRY and CDR2 is SYGVKD.

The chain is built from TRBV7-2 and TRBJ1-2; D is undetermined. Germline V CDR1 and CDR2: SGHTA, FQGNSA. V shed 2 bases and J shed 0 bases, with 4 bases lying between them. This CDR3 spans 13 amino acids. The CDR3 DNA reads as TGTGCCAGCAGCTTAAACACTAACTATGGCTACACCTTC. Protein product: CASSLNTNYGYTF.

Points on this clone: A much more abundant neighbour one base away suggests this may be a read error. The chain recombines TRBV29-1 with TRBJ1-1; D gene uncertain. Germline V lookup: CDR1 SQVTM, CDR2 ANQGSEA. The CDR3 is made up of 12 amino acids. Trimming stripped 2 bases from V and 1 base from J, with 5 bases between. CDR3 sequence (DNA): TGCAGCGTTGAAACGGGGAACACTGAAGCTTTCTTT. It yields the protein CSVETGNTEAFF.

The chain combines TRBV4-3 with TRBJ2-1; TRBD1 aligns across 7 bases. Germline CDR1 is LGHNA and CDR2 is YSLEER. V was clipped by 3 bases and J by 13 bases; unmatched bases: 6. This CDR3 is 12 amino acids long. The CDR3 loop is CASSQEQGPQFF. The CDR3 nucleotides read TGCGCCAGCAGCCAGGAACAGGGGCCCCAGTTCTTC.

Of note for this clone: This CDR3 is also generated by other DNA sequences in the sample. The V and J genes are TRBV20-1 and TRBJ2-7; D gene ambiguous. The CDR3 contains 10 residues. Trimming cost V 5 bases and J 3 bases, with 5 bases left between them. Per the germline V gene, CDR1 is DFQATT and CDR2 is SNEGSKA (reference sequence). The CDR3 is CSARGYEQYF. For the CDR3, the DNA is TGCAGTGCTCGAGGCTACGAGCAGTACTTC.

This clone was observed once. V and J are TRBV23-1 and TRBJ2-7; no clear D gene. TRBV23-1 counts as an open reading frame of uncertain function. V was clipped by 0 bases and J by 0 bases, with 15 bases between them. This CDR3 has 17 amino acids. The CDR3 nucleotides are TGCGCCAGCAGTCAATCCCTTCTCGAGGAACCCTCCTACGAGCAGTACTTC. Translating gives CASSQSLLEEPSYEQYF.

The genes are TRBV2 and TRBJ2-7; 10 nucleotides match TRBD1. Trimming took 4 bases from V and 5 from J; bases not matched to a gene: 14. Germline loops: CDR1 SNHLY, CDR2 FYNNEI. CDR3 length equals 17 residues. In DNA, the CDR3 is TGTGCCAGCAGTGTAGGTATTCGGGACAGGGGCCGTCACGAGCAGTACTTC. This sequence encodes CASSVGIRDRGRHEQYF.